This T cell receptor beta chain was found in a study of T-cell memory formation after mild COVID-19 (dated by TCRdb to about 2021). As for the study more broadly: Most TCR sequence clusters were specific to one of the two donors. Longitudinal TCRalpha and TCRbeta repertoire sequencing tracked T-cell clones expanding and contracting after mild COVID-19 in a couple of donors. Two young, previously healthy adult volunteers made up the cohort, one male and one female. General conclusions and limits of the study: Some responding clones were detected in pre-infection memory, suggesting pre-existing cross-reactive memory T cells joined the SARS-CoV-2 response. Contracting CD4+ clones appeared mostly in the CM and EM memory subsets, whereas CD8+ clones were enriched in EMRA. Only a couple of mild cases were covered in the study, and larger cohorts including severe cases with pre-infection samples were considered necessary. From day 15 to 85, contracting clones showed balanced CD4/CD8 phenotypes, whereas a second wave of clones that expanded from day 15 to 37 leaned towards CD4+. Whether the second-wave clones peaking on day 37 were SARS-CoV-2 specific was not confirmed.

PBMCs were isolated by Ficoll-Paque density gradient centrifugation. The sequencing machine was an Illumina NovaSeq 6000. TCRalpha and TCRbeta cDNA libraries were constructed by 5'RACE with constant-segment primers, with sample barcodes and unique molecular identifiers being introduced. RNA was extracted from every sample with Trizol reagent. Amplification of the libraries took two PCR steps, and the second step added a second sample barcode plus Illumina TruSeq adapters. Sequencing of libraries was performed on an Illumina NovaSeq with 2 x 150 bp paired-end reads. In the authors' own workflow: Demultiplexing of reads and collapsing into UMI-guided consensus sequences were performed with migec v1.2.7. Using mixcr v2.1.11, UMI consensuses were aligned to TRA and TRB V and J templates and then assembled into clonotypes. Clonotypes were classified as expanded or contracted when called significant by both edgeR and NoisET, with noise models trained on biological replicates. For edgeR calls, the thresholds were a false discovery rate-adjusted p below 0.01 and a log2 fold-change of 1. As an exploratory analysis of dynamics, max-normalized trajectories of the 1000 most abundant clonotypes were examined by PCA with hierarchical clustering. The CD4 or CD8 phenotype of responding clones was assigned using the separately sequenced CD4+ and CD8+ repertoires. TCRdb ran its own pipeline on the public reads, namely fastp trimming at Q25 and MiXCR clone calling, and kept in-frame beta chains. Every distinct CDR3 protein forms one entry, paired with its most common genes and DNA. The V and J calls come from TCRdb's annotation, not from the publication. The sample yields 250,000 to 350,000 distinct CDR3 sequences; 19% were counted once. The ten largest clones take up about 21% of the sample.

Worth noting for this clonotype: It has no known antigen specificity. The sample holds no much larger clone one base away, and base qualities are not on file.

Compared with germline, V lacks 0 bases and J lacks 6 bases; bases without a gene match: 1. Measured from the cysteine to the phenylalanine, the CDR3 is 14 residues long. The read is trimmed to its CDR3 DNA, 42 bases read in frame from base 1. CDR1 and CDR2 (SGHRS, YFSETQ) derive from the germline V gene. The chain joins TRBV5-1 to TRBJ2-2, with 8 central nucleotides matching TRBD1. This TCR was recovered from a man younger than 35 who had mild COVID-19 (a few samples of this study predate the infection). The sample titles of this study are shuffled in the database, so cell type and time point are left out; the donor was told from shared clones. Specimen: PBMCs or a T cell subset sorted from them (not recorded which). The DNA sequence follows: TGCGCCAGCAGCTTGGACAGGGGGGCCGGGGAGCTGTTTTTT. Translated, this gives CASSLDRGAGELFF.